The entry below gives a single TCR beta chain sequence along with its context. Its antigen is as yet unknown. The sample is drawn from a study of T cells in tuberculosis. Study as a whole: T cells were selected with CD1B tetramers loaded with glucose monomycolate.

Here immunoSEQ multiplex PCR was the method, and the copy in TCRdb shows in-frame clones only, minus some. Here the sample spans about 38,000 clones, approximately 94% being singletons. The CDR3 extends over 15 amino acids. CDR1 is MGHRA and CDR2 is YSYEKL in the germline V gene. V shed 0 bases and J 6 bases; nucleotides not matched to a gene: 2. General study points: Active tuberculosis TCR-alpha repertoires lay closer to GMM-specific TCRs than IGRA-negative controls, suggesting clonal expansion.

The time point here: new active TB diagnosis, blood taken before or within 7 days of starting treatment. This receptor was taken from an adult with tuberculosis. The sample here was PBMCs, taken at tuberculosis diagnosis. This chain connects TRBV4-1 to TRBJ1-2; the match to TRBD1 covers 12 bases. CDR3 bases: TGCGCCAGCAGCCAAGAAAGGGACAGGGGGCATGGCTACACCTTC. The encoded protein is CASSQERDRGHGYTF.